This T cell receptor (beta chain) stems from a study of blood T cell repertoires in COVID-19. For the study at large: Researchers got acute and convalescent COVID-19 samples from the United States, Italy and Spain.

Libraries were prepared by immunoSEQ multiplex PCR; TCRdb keeps only in-frame clonotypes and omits some of them. The sample lists more than 200,000 clones, 84% occurring once. Recruited during active infection, patients (from Seattle) were subsequently followed longitudinally. V lost 5 bases and J lost 8, with 13 bases in between. CDR1 MDHEN and CDR2 SYDVKM come from the germline V gene. The CDR3 spans 13 residues. Sequenced material: peripheral blood. The chain recombines TRBV28 with TRBJ2-1; maybe TRBD1 (5 bases). The sequence was collected from a woman of 80 years or more with COVID-19, enrolled during active disease. CDR3 bases: TGTGCCAGCAGTGACAGATCGGCGGATGAGCAGTTCTTC. As protein: CASSDRSADEQFF.